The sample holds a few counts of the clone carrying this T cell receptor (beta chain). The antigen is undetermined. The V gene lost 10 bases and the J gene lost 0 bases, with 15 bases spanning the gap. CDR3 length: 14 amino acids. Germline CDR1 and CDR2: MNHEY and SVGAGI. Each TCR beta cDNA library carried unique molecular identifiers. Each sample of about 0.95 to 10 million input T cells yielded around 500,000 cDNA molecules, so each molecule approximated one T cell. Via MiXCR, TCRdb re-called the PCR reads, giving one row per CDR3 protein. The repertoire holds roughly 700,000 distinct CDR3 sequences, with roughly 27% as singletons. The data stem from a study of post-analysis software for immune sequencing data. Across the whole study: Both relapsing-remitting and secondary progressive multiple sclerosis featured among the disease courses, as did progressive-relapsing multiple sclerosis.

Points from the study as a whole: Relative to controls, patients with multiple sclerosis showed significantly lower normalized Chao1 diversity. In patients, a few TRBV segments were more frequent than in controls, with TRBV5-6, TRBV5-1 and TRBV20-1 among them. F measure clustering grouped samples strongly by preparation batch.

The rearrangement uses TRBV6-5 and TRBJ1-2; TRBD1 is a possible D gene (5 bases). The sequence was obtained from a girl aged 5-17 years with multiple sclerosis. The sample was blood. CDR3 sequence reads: CATRRGVTNYGYTF. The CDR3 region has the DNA TGTGCCACCAGGAGGGGAGTTACTAACTATGGCTACACCTTC.